This T cell receptor beta chain appears in the sequencing data of a study of blood T cells in healthy people across ages. The CDR3 is 16 residues long. Trimming took 6 bases from V and 0 from J, leaving 15 bases between them. It was with a sample-barcoded 5' primer and a J-beta primer mix that a second PCR of about 7 to 12 cycles was run. TCRdb analysed the 5' RACE reads with MiXCR anew, one entry per CDR3 protein. The sample contains 1.5 million to 2 million distinct CDR3 sequences, more than 35% of which appear only once. There are a few counts of this clonotype. The V gene is TRBV12-3 or TRBV12-4, the J gene TRBJ2-4; D is unresolved. The sample taken for sequencing was blood. The TCR sequence derives from a human donor in good health. CDR3 region: CASSLVDFLAKNIQYF. For the CDR3, the DNA is TGTGCCAGCAGCCTAGTAGATTTTCTAGCCAAAAACATTCAGTACTTC.